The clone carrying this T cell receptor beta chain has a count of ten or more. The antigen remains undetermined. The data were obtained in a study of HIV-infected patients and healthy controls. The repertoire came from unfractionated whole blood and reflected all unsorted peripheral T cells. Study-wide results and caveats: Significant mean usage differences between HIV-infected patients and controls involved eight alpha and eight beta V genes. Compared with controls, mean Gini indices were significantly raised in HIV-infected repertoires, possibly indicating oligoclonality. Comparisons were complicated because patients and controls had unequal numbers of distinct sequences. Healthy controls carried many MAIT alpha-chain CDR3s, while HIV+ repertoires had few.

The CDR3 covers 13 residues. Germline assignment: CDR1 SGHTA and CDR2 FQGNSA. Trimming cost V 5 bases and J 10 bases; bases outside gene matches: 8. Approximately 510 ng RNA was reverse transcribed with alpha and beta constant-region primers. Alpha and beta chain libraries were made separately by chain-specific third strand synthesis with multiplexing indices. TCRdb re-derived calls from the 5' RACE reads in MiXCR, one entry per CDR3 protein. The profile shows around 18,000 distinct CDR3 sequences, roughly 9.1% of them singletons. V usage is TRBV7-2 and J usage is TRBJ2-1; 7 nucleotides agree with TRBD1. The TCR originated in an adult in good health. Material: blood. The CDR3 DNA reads TGTGCCAGCAGCCCGACAGGGTTGGGCGAGCAGTTCTTC. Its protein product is CASSPTGLGEQFF.